The T cell receptor (beta chain) described here comes from a study of post-analysis software for immune sequencing data. There are a few counts of this clonotype. Included in the TCR beta cDNA libraries were unique molecular identifiers. TCRdb independently ran MiXCR on the PCR reads; one entry per CDR3 protein. The sample holds about 820,000 distinct CDR3 sequences; roughly 58% are singletons and the top ten take 4.6%. Sequencing was carried out using blood. The clonotype originates from a girl between 5 and 17 years old with multiple sclerosis.

The CDR3 DNA follows: TGCGCCAGCAGCCTCCCGGGCCTCTCCTACGAGCAGTACTTC. Amino acids: CASSLPGLSYEQYF. The chain joins TRBV4-1 to TRBJ2-7; D gene uncertain. V was trimmed by 4 bases and J by 0 bases, leaving 10 bases between them. The CDR3 sequence is 14 residues long. Germline V gives CDR1 MGHRA, CDR2 YSYEKL.